This T cell receptor beta chain comes out of a study of blood T cell repertoires in COVID-19. The CDR3 loop spans 12 amino acids. The V end was cut by 2 bases, the J end by 8 bases, with 9 bases between. Germline V gene sequence: CDR1 MGHRA, CDR2 YSYEKL. The assay was immunoSEQ multiplex PCR, and TCRdb's table has in-frame clones only and misses some. There are a few hundred thousand clones in the sample; approximately 88% occur only once, and about 2% lies in the top ten. The sequenced material came from PBMCs or T cells enriched from blood (not recorded which). This TCR was sampled from a woman aged 35 to 49 who had recovered from COVID-19. The chain couples TRBV4-1 to TRBJ1-2; D unclear. As DNA, the CDR3 is TGCGCCAGCAGCCAACCCGAGTGGGGCTACACCTTC. Its translation is CASSQPEWGYTF.